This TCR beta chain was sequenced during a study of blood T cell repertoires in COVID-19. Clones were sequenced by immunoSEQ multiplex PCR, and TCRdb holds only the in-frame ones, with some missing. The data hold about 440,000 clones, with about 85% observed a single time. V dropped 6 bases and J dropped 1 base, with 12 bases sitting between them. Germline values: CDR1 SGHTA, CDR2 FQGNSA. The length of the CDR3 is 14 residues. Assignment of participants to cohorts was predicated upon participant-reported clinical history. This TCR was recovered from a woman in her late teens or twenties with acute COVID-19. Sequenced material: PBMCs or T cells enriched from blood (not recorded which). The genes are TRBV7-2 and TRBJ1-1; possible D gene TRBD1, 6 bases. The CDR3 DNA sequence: TGTGCCAGCAGGATGGGACACGCGAACACTGAAGCTTTCTTT. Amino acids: CASRMGHANTEAFF.